This T cell receptor (beta chain) was recovered during a study of blood T cell repertoires in COVID-19. The data were produced by immunoSEQ multiplex PCR, yet TCRdb's version contains in-frame clones alone and is incomplete. In the table there are 450,000 to 500,000 clones, about 85% of which are singletons. The TCR originated in a woman under 30 who had recovered from COVID-19. Material for sequencing was PBMCs or T cells enriched from blood (not recorded which).

CDR3 sequence (DNA): TGTGCCAGCAGCTTGACCGGGACTGACGAGCAGTACTTC. Its translation is CASSLTGTDEQYF. The chain uses TRBV13 and TRBJ2-7, with a possible D match to TRBD2 (6 bases). The CDR3 contains 13 residues. Trimming took off 3 bases at V and 5 bases at J, with 11 bases between the two ends. In germline, CDR1 is PRHDT, CDR2 FYEKMQ (reference sequence).